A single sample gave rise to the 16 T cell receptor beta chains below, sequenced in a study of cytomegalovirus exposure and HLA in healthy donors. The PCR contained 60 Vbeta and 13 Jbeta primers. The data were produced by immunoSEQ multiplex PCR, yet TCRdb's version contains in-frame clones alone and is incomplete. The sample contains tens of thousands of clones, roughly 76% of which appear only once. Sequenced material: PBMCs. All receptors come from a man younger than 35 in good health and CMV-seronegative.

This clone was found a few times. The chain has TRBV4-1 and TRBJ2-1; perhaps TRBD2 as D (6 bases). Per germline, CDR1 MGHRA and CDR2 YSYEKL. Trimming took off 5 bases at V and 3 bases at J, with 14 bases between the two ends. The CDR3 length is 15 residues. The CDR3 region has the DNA TGCGCCAGCAGCTTGGAGGGCAGACTCTACAATGAGCAGTTCTTC. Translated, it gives CASSLEGRLYNEQFF.

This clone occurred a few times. The CDR3 is CASSSGQEASPLHF. The DNA of the CDR3 is TGCGCCAGCAGCAGTGGACAGGAGGCTTCACCCCTCCACTTT. V and J are TRBV4-3 and TRBJ1-6; 7 bases are shared with TRBD1. The germline V gene encodes CDR1 LGHNA and CDR2 YSLEER. J gave up 9 bases and V 5 bases, and 7 bases lay outside the gene matches. The CDR3 consists of 14 residues.

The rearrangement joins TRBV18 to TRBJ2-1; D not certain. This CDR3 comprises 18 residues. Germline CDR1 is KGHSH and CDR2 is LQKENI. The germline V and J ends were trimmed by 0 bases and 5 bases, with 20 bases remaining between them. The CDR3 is CASSPPASDPDSNNEQFF. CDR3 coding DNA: TGTGCCAGCTCACCACCGGCTAGTGACCCGGATTCTAACAATGAGCAGTTCTTC. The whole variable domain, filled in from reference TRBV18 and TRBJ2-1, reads NAGVMQNPRHLVRRRGQEARLRCSPMKGHSHVYWYRQLPEEGLKFMVYLQKENIIDESGMPKERFSAEFPKEGPSILRIQQVVRGDSAAYFCASSPPASDPDSNNEQFFGPGTRLTVL.

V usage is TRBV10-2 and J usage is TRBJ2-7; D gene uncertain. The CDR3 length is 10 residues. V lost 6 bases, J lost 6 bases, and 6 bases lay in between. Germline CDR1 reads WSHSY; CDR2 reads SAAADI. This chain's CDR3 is CASRSSEQYF. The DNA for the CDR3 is TGCGCCAGCAGGTCATCCGAGCAGTACTTC.

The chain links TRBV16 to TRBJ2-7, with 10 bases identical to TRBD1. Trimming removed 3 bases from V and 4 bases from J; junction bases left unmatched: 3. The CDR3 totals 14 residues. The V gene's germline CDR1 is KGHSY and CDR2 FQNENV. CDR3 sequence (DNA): TGTGCCAGCAGCCAGGACAGGGGGGTATACGAGCAGTACTTC. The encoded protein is CASSQDRGVYEQYF.

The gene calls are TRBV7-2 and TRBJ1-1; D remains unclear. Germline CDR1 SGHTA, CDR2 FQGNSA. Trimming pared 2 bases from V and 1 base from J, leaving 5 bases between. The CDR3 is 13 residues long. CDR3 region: CASSLRANTEAFF. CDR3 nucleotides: TGTGCCAGCAGCTTAAGAGCGAACACTGAAGCTTTCTTT. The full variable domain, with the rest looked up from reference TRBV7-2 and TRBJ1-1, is GAGVSQSPSNKVTEKGKDVELRCDPISGHTALYWYRQSLGQGLEFLIYFQGNSAPDKSGLPSDRFSAERTGGSVSTLTIQRTQQEDSAVYLCASSLRANTEAFFGQGTRLTVV.

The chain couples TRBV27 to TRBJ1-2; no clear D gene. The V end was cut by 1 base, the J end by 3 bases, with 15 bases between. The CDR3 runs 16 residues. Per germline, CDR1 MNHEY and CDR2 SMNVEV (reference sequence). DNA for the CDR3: TGTGCCAGCAGTTTATTGGGCGGCAGGCGGGACTATGGCTACACCTTC. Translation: CASSLLGGRRDYGYTF.

As DNA, the CDR3 is TGCGCCAGCAGCATATCTAGCGGTGACGCAGGCGTCTACGAGCAGTACTTC. Translated, it gives CASSISSGDAGVYEQYF. The chain couples TRBV5-1 to TRBJ2-7; 7 bases are shared with TRBD2. Unmatched junction bases numbered 16, after V lost 4 bases and J lost 3 bases. This CDR3 region has 17 residues. In germline, CDR1 is SGHRS, CDR2 YFSETQ.

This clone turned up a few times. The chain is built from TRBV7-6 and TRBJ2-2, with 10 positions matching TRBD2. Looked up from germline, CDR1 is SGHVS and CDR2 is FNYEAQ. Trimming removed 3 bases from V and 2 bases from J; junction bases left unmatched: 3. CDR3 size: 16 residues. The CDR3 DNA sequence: TGTGCCAGCAGCTTCCTAGCGGGGGAAAACACCGGGGAGCTGTTTTTT. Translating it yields CASSFLAGENTGELFF.

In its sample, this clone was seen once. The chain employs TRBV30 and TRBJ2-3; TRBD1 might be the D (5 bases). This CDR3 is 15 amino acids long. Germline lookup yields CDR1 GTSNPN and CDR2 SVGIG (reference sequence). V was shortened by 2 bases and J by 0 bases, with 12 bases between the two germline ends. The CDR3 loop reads CAWSWGRASTDTQYF. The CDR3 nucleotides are TGTGCCTGGAGTTGGGGCAGGGCCAGCACAGATACGCAGTATTTT.

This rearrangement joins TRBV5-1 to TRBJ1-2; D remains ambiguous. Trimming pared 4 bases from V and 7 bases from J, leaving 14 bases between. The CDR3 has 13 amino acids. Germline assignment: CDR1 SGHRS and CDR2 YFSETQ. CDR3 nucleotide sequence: TGCGCCAGCAGCCTCCCCCATCAGGCTGGCTACACCTTC. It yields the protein CASSLPHQAGYTF.

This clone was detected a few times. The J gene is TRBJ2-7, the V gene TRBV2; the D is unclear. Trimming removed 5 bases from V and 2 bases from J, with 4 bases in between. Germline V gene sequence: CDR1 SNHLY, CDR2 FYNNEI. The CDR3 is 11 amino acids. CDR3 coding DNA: TGTGCCAGCAGTCCGGCCTACGAGCAGTACTTC. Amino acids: CASSPAYEQYF.

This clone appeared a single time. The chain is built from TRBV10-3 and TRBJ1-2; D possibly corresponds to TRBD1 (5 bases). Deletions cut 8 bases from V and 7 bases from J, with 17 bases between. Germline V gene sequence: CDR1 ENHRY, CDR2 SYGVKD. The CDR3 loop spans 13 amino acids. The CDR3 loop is CAIFGAGESGYTF. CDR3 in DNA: TGTGCCATCTTTGGGGCGGGGGAATCTGGCTACACCTTC.

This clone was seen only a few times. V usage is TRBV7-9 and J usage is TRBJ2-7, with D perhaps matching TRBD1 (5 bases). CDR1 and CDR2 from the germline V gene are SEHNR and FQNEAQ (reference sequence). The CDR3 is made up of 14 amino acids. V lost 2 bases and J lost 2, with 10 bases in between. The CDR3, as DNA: TGTGCCAGCAGCTTAACATCGACAGCCTACGAGCAGTACTTC. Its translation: CASSLTSTAYEQYF.

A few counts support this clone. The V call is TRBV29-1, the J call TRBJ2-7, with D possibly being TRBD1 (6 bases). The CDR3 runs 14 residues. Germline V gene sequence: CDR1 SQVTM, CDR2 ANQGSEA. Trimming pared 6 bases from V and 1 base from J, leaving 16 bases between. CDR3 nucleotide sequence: TGCAGCGTAACCACAGGGCTTGCATCCTACGAGCAGTACTTC. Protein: CSVTTGLASYEQYF.

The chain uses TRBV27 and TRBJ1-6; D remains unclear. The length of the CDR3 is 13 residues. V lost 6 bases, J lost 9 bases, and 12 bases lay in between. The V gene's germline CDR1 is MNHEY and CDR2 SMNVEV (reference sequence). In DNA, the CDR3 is TGTGCCAGCAGAATCGACGGGAGTTCACCCCTCCACTTT. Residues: CASRIDGSSPLHF.